The text below deals with one T cell receptor beta chain. Its antigen is not known. The V end lost 5 bases, the J end lost 2 bases, and 15 bases lay between the germline ends. Germline values: CDR1 LNHDA, CDR2 SQIVND (reference sequence). The CDR3 consists of 15 residues. The PCR had 60 Vbeta and 13 Jbeta primers. Profiling relied on immunoSEQ multiplex PCR, and the TCRdb table lists in-frame clones only, not all of them. The data contain 90,000 or so clones, around 79% of them singletons. This entry is derived from a study of cytomegalovirus exposure and HLA in healthy donors. Overall study results and limits: Cytomegalovirus status, reportedly, was diagnosed with high specificity and sensitivity by the classifier.

The chain couples TRBV19 to TRBJ1-1, with D possibly TRBD1 on 5 matching bases. The receptor's source is a female donor in good health and CMV-seronegative. Sequencing was carried out using PBMCs. The CDR3 sequence: CASSSSGSLNTEAFF. The CDR3 nucleotides read TGTGCCAGTAGTTCATCAGGGTCCCTCAACACTGAAGCTTTCTTT.